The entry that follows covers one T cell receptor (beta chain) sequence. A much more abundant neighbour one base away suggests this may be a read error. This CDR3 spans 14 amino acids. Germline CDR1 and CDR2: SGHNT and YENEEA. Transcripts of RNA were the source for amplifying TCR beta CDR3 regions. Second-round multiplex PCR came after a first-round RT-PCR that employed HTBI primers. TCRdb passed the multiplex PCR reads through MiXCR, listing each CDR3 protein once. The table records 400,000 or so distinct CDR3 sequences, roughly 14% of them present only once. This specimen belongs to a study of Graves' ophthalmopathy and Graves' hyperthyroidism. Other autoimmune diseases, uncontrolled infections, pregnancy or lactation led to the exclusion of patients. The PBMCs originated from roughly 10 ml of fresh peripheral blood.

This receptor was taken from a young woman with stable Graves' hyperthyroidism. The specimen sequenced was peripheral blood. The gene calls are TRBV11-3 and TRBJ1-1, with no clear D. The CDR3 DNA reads TGTGTCAGCAGCTCCAGTTTCGGGAACACTGAAGCTTTCTTT. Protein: CVSSSSFGNTEAFF. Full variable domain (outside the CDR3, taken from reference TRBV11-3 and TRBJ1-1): EAGVVQSPRYKIIEKKQPVAFWCNPISGHNTLYWYLQNLGQGPELLIRYENEEAVDDSQLPKDRFSAERLKGVDSTLKIQPAELGDSAVYLCVSSSSFGNTEAFFGQGTRLTVV.